What follows is one T cell receptor (beta chain) and its context. The sample belongs to a study of CD8 T cells in Susac syndrome. When the RNA was reverse transcribed, random hexamers were used with an input of about 0.5 to 1 ug. Coverage of TCR beta CDR3 amplification by immunoSEQ multiplex PCR extended to 54 Vbeta and 13 Jbeta. TCRdb itself ran the immunoSEQ multiplex PCR reads through MiXCR, one entry per CDR3 protein. This sample has some 120,000 distinct CDR3 sequences, with 94% found just once. Germline CDR1 SQVTM, CDR2 ANQGSEA. The junction had 7 bases not matched to a gene; V was cut back by 5 bases and J by 1 base. The length of the CDR3 is 15 residues. High-throughput TCR beta sequencing covered peripheral CD8+ and CD4+ T cells. The multiple sclerosis controls were treatment-naive patients, and their relapsing-remitting disease was stable or active. Negative isolation was used for CD8+ and CD4+ T cells and FACS enrichment for TEMRA cells.

Sequenced: CD4+ T cells from PBMCs. The V call is TRBV29-1, the J call TRBJ2-7, with 11 positions matching TRBD2. The clonotype comes from a human donor with multiple sclerosis. CDR3 sequence: CSVLRLAGISYEQYF. CDR3 nucleotides: TGCAGCGTTTTGAGACTAGCGGGGATATCCTACGAGCAGTACTTC.